The 8 T cell receptor beta chains in this list originate from one sample, sequenced in a study of shared clonotypes between healthy human individuals. Some clones are missing from TCRdb's copy, which holds only in-frame ones; the method was immunoSEQ multiplex PCR. The sample records roughly 2,300,000 clones, roughly 90% being singletons. The sequenced sample was naive CD4+ T cells from PBMCs. As for subset: CD45RA+ positively selected. These receptors were taken from a young man in good health. Some clones in this sample may be carry-over from other donors' samples.

V usage is TRBV6-1 and J usage is TRBJ2-1; TRBD2 matches 13 bases. The V gene end was trimmed by 6 bases and the J gene end by 7 bases; junction bases not matched to a gene: 6. The CDR3 extends over 15 amino acids. The germline gives CDR1 MNHNS, CDR2 SASEGT. The CDR3 loop reads CASRWTSGRDNEQFF. In DNA, the CDR3 is TGTGCCAGCAGGTGGACTAGCGGGAGAGATAATGAGCAGTTCTTC.

A remark on this clone: This sample also contains other DNA sequences that code for the same CDR3. DNA of the CDR3: TGTGCCAGCAGCTTAGTGGGACAGGGGACAGATACGCAGTATTTT. This encodes CASSLVGQGTDTQYF. This sequence joins TRBV7-2 and TRBJ2-3; 10 bases map to TRBD1. The CDR3 sequence is 15 residues long. Germline V gene data show CDR1 as SGHTA and CDR2 as FQGNSA. The V segment lost 1 base and the J segment 3 bases; nucleotides outside the gene matches: 1.

The chain uses TRBV18 and TRBJ2-6; D might be TRBD1 (6 bases). Germline CDR1 is KGHSH and CDR2 is LQKENI. Trimming stripped 1 base from V and 0 bases from J, with 25 bases between. The CDR3 extends over 22 amino acids. CDR3 residues: CASSPLSQTRGQPYSGANVLTF. As DNA, the CDR3 is TGTGCCAGCTCACCACTTTCCCAGACCCGCGGACAGCCTTACTCTGGGGCCAACGTCCTGACTTTC.

On this clone: Because the CDR3's place on the DNA is in doubt, the DNA is left out and the CDR3 is given as listed by TCRdb. This chain joins TRBV6-1 and TRBJ1-1; the table's D gene call, TRBD1, was not cross checked with the DNA. Germline lookup yields CDR1 MNHNS and CDR2 SASEGT. Termini included, the CDR3 measures 14 amino acids. CDR3 in amino acids: CASSDYSWGQGTFF.

V usage is TRBV7-2 and J usage is TRBJ1-1, with 11 bases lining up with TRBD1. V trimming: 6 bases; J trimming: 3 bases; junction bases outside the gene matches: 6. The CDR3 length is 15 residues. The germline CDR1 and CDR2 sequences are SGHTA and FQGNSA. The CDR3, as DNA: TGTGCCAGCAGGAAGGACAGGGGGCGGGACACTGAAGCTTTCTTT. Encoded protein: CASRKDRGRDTEAFF. The whole variable domain, filled in from reference TRBV7-2 and TRBJ1-1, reads GAGVSQSPSNKVTEKGKDVELRCDPISGHTALYWYRQSLGQGLEFLIYFQGNSAPDKSGLPSDRFSAERTGGSVSTLTIQRTQQEDSAVYLCASRKDRGRDTEAFFGQGTRLTVV.

This clone was seen only once. V and J are TRBV12-5 and TRBJ2-3, with D perhaps TRBD2 (6 bases). The V and J ends lost 6 bases and 3 bases respectively, with 7 bases between them. The CDR3 has 12 amino acids. CDR1 LGHNT and CDR2 FRNRAP come from the germline V gene. CDR3 DNA sequence: TGTGCTAGTGGGGGGACTACAGATACGCAGTATTTT. It codes for CASGGTTDTQYF.

J is TRBJ1-3 and V is TRBV28; TRBD1 matches 8 bases. Per the germline V gene, CDR1 is MDHEN and CDR2 is SYDVKM. This CDR3 has 20 amino acids. V dropped 3 bases and J dropped 5; count of bases not matched to a gene: 21. Here the CDR3 reads CASSFHPGDRFQRRRNTIYF. DNA for the CDR3: TGTGCCAGCAGTTTCCATCCCGGGGACAGGTTCCAACGAAGAAGAAACACCATATATTTT.

The chain combines TRBV11-2 with TRBJ2-5; weak D call: TRBD1 (7 bases). Trimming stripped 3 bases from V and 4 bases from J, with 12 bases between. This CDR3 has 14 amino acids. The V gene's germline CDR1 is SGHAT and CDR2 FQNNGV. In DNA, the CDR3 is TGTGCCAGCAGCTTCCAGGGGGGTGGAGAGACCCAGTACTTC. This translates into CASSFQGGGETQYF.